This passage covers 26 T cell receptor beta chains from one sample sequenced in a study of T cell responses to AZD1222 COVID-19 vaccine. Sequencing was performed with immunoSEQ multiplex PCR; in TCRdb, only in-frame clones are kept and a portion is missing. The table includes 95,000 to 150,000 clones, 87% detected once. The sequences come from peripheral blood, collected 28 days after the second AZD1222 dose. All receptors derive from an adult who received the AZD1222 COVID-19 vaccine.

This rearrangement joins TRBV19 to TRBJ2-1; 8 bases line up with TRBD1. V lost 8 bases to trimming and J lost 4 bases; unmatched junction nucleotides: 4. CDR3 size: 13 residues. Germline values: CDR1 LNHDA, CDR2 SQIVND (reference sequence). The CDR3 loop is CASRGQGYNEQFF. CDR3 nucleotide sequence: TGTGCCAGTCGCGGACAGGGATACAATGAGCAGTTCTTC.

In this sample, this clone turned up once. The CDR3 reads CASSRQAQWEQYF. Here the CDR3 DNA reads TGTGCCAGCAGTAGACAGGCTCAGTGGGAGCAGTACTTC. The chain recombines TRBV6-5 with TRBJ2-7; possibly TRBD1 for D (6 bases). CDR1 and CDR2 from the germline V gene are MNHEY and SVGAGI. V was pared by 5 bases and J by 7 bases, with 15 bases between. CDR3 length: 13 residues.

The CDR3 protein is CASSKDRGYNQPQHF. In DNA, the CDR3 is TGTGCCAGTAGCAAGGACAGGGGTTACAATCAGCCCCAGCATTTT. The gene calls are TRBV19 and TRBJ1-5; the match to TRBD1 covers 9 bases. V lost 6 bases to trimming and J lost 3 bases; unmatched junction nucleotides: 6. CDR3 length equals 15 residues. The germline CDR1 and CDR2 sequences are LNHDA and SQIVND (reference sequence).

The chain is built from TRBV9 and TRBJ1-2, with D possibly matching TRBD1 (5 bases). Germline CDR1 and CDR2: SGDLS and YYNGEE. Trimming stripped 4 bases from V and 6 bases from J, with 13 bases between. The CDR3 totals 13 residues. CDR3 protein: CASSIGTVDGYTF. In nucleotides, the CDR3 is TGTGCCAGCAGCATCGGGACCGTAGATGGCTACACCTTC.

The V and J genes are TRBV30 and TRBJ1-1; D gene unclear. V dropped 2 bases and J dropped 4 bases, with 8 bases sitting between them. Germline CDR1 is GTSNPN and CDR2 is SVGIG (reference sequence). The CDR3 spans 12 residues. The CDR3 protein is CAWSSWGTEAFF. The CDR3 nucleotides are TGTGCCTGGAGTTCCTGGGGCACTGAAGCTTTCTTT.

The genes are TRBV11-2 and TRBJ2-5; D is tentatively TRBD1 or TRBD2 (5 bases each). CDR3 size: 16 residues. Germline V gene sequence: CDR1 SGHAT, CDR2 FQNNGV. The V and J ends lost 5 bases and 7 bases respectively, with 23 bases between them. The CDR3 loop is CASSTARTGLVTTQYF. DNA of the CDR3: TGTGCCAGCAGCACCGCCCGGACGGGGCTAGTTACGACCCAGTACTTC.

V gene TRBV14 combines with J gene TRBJ2-7; D is undetermined. The ends were cut back, 0 bases at V and 3 bases at J, with 9 bases in the middle. The CDR3 loop spans 14 amino acids. Germline loops: CDR1 SGHDN, CDR2 FVKESK. The CDR3 nucleotides are TGTGCCAGCAGCCAAGATCGGGTCTTCTACGAGCAGTACTTC. Protein sequence: CASSQDRVFYEQYF.

The chain couples TRBV7-3 to TRBJ2-1, with D unclear. This CDR3 region has 15 residues. The V end lost 5 bases, the J end lost 5 bases, and 16 bases lay between the germline ends. CDR1 and CDR2 from the germline V gene are SGHTA and FQGTGA. The CDR3 loop is CASSPRGLPDNEQFF. The DNA of the CDR3 is TGTGCCAGCAGCCCCCGCGGCCTACCCGACAATGAGCAGTTCTTC.

Comments on this clone: Other DNA sequences within the sample encode an identical CDR3. The genes are TRBV7-2 and TRBJ1-5, with D possibly matching TRBD1 (6 bases). Germline lookup yields CDR1 SGHTA and CDR2 FQGNSA. V gave up 3 bases and J gave up 3 bases, with 9 bases separating them. The CDR3 spans 14 residues. In nucleotides, the CDR3 is TGTGCCAGCAGCTTGGGACAAAACAATCAGCCCCAGCATTTT. Protein product: CASSLGQNNQPQHF.

This clone showed up just a few times. CDR3 residues: CASSPPINTGRPNYGYTF. CDR3 in DNA: TGTGCCAGCTCACCACCAATAAATACAGGCCGACCCAACTATGGCTACACCTTC. The chain carries TRBV18 and TRBJ1-2; tentative D call: TRBD1 (5 bases). The CDR3 contains 18 residues. Trimming took off 0 bases at V and 2 bases at J, with 19 bases between the two ends. Germline V lookup: CDR1 KGHSH, CDR2 LQKENI.

This clone was recorded once. The DNA for the CDR3 is TGTGCCAGCAGCTTATTCGGCGGGGAGGCCACCGGGGAGCTGTTTTTT. This sequence encodes CASSLFGGEATGELFF. The gene calls are TRBV7-3 and TRBJ2-2; possibly TRBD2 for D (6 bases). CDR3 size: 16 residues. Germline CDR1 is SGHTA and CDR2 is FQGTGA. V was cut by 2 bases and J by 4 bases, with 14 bases left in between.

The chain is built from TRBV28 and TRBJ1-1; 7 bases agree with TRBD1. After removal of 6 bases from V and 7 bases from J, the junction contained 17 bases not matched to a gene. This CDR3 has 16 amino acids. Germline lookup yields CDR1 MDHEN and CDR2 SYDVKM. CDR3 bases: TGTGCCAGCAGCCAGGGGGGAGGACAGCGCTACCTTGAAGCTTTCTTT. It codes for CASSQGGGQRYLEAFF.

The chain is built from TRBV7-2 and TRBJ1-2; 9 bases align to TRBD1. The CDR3 runs to 14 residues. Germline CDR1 is SGHTA and CDR2 is FQGNSA. The J segment lost 6 bases and the V segment lost 2 bases, leaving 4 bases of the junction unmatched. The CDR3 loop is CASSLRTGENGYTF. In DNA, the CDR3 is TGTGCCAGCAGCTTAAGGACAGGGGAGAATGGCTACACCTTC.

V and J are TRBV5-1 and TRBJ1-1, with 9 bases lining up with TRBD1. Trimming took 4 bases from V and 5 from J; bases not matched to a gene: 9. CDR1 SGHRS and CDR2 YFSETQ come from the germline V gene. The CDR3 runs 15 residues. The CDR3 region is CASSQDYRGRTEAFF. Here the CDR3 DNA reads TGCGCCAGCAGCCAAGATTACAGGGGGCGGACTGAAGCTTTCTTT.

V is TRBV29-1 and J is TRBJ2-2; 10 positions match TRBD1. Germline values: CDR1 SQVTM, CDR2 ANQGSEA. V lost 7 bases, J lost 1 base, and 6 bases stayed unmatched. The CDR3 extends over 15 amino acids. CDR3 residues: CSAQTGGRNTGELFF. The CDR3 DNA sequence: TGCAGCGCCCAGACAGGGGGCCGGAACACCGGGGAGCTGTTTTTT.

A single count supports this clone. This chain connects TRBV2 to TRBJ1-2; perhaps TRBD1 as D (5 bases). CDR3 length equals 14 residues. The germline V gene encodes CDR1 SNHLY and CDR2 FYNNEI. Trimming cost V 8 bases and J 4 bases, with 17 bases left between them. DNA for the CDR3: TGTGCCAGCCGGGGGGGTGTAACCCCCTATGGCTACACCTTC. Protein: CASRGGVTPYGYTF.

The V call is TRBV6-5, the J call TRBJ1-1, with 8 bases fitting TRBD1. Germline V lookup: CDR1 MNHEY, CDR2 SVGAGI. This CDR3 contains 14 residues. V shed 5 bases, J shed 0 bases, and the junction held 2 bases outside the gene matches. CDR3 in DNA: TGTGCCAGCAGTCGACAGGGGATGAACACTGAAGCTTTCTTT. This sequence encodes CASSRQGMNTEAFF.

The chain has TRBV28 and TRBJ1-4; 9 bases are shared with TRBD1. Germline CDR1 is MDHEN and CDR2 is SYDVKM. Unmatched junction bases numbered 6, after V lost 4 bases and J lost 3 bases. This CDR3 has 16 amino acids. CDR3 DNA: TGTGCCAGCAGTTCAAACAGGGGGCGGCCTAATGAAAAACTGTTTTTT. Encoded protein: CASSSNRGRPNEKLFF.

This clone occurred a few times. V is TRBV29-1 and J is TRBJ1-1; D remains ambiguous. In germline, CDR1 is SQVTM, CDR2 ANQGSEA. CDR3 length: 12 residues. V lost 2 bases, J lost 7 bases, and 11 bases lay in between. In nucleotides, the CDR3 is TGCAGCGTTGAAAGTGCACTTCGTGAAGCTTTCTTT. Protein product: CSVESALREAFF.

The chain recombines TRBV28 with TRBJ1-6; D is uncertain. The CDR3 loop spans 15 amino acids. Trimming stripped 6 bases from V and 10 bases from J, with 19 bases between. Per the germline V gene, CDR1 is MDHEN and CDR2 is SYDVKM. The CDR3 sequence: CASRHRTLPGSPLHF. CDR3 DNA: TGTGCCAGCAGACACCGGACGTTACCTGGGTCACCCCTCCACTTT.

V and J are TRBV2 and TRBJ2-2; no clear D gene. The CDR3 runs 13 residues. The germline gives CDR1 SNHLY, CDR2 FYNNEI. V lost 7 bases and J lost 13, with 19 bases in between. CDR3 region: CASTTIPPGPLFF. In nucleotides, the CDR3 is TGTGCCAGCACAACAATTCCACCGGGTCCGCTGTTTTTT.

V and J are TRBV6-5 and TRBJ1-2, with no clear D. This CDR3 spans 15 amino acids. Germline loops: CDR1 MNHEY, CDR2 SVGAGI. Between the trimmed V and J ends, which lost 4 bases and 5 bases, there was a span of 17 bases. The CDR3 nucleotides read TGTGCCAGCAGTTCACCCGGGCACCTGGTGTATGGCTACACCTTC. It codes for CASSSPGHLVYGYTF.

The chain is built from TRBV18 and TRBJ1-6; D not resolved. V gave up 3 bases and J gave up 10 bases, with 13 bases separating them. The CDR3 runs 14 residues. Germline CDR1 and CDR2: KGHSH and LQKENI. This CDR3 is CASSPDQVKSPLHF. As DNA, the CDR3 is TGTGCCAGCTCACCCGACCAGGTGAAATCACCCCTCCACTTT.

With respect to this clone: The sample holds other DNA sequences that translate to the same CDR3. The genes are TRBV12-3 or TRBV12-4 and TRBJ1-1, with D perhaps matching TRBD1 (5 bases). Trimming removed 1 base at V and 4 bases at J, with 7 bases between. The CDR3 is made up of 13 amino acids. The CDR3 DNA follows: TGTGCCAGCAGTTTAGGGGGGTCCACTGAAGCTTTCTTT. Translating gives CASSLGGSTEAFF.

This clone was found once. The chain couples TRBV6-5 to TRBJ1-5; a weak D match, TRBD1 (6 bases). Germline CDR1 MNHEY, CDR2 SVGAGI. The CDR3 length is 15 residues. Trimming left V 4 bases short and J 2 bases short, with 12 bases between. CDR3: CASSFDRQGNQPQHF. CDR3 nucleotides: TGTGCCAGCAGTTTCGACCGACAGGGCAATCAGCCCCAGCATTTT.

The DNA of the CDR3 is TGTGCCAGCAGCTTGTTCCGCGGGGGGACCACCGGGGAGCTGTTTTTT. Translated, it gives CASSLFRGGTTGELFF. The genes are TRBV7-3 and TRBJ2-2, with TRBD2 matching over 8 bases. The CDR3 has 16 amino acids. V shed 3 bases and J 4 bases; nucleotides not matched to a gene: 7. CDR1 SGHTA and CDR2 FQGTGA come from the germline V gene.